Shown below are 25 T cell receptor beta chains from a single sample sequenced in a study of T cells after yellow fever vaccination. TCRdb recomputed calls from the 5' RACE reads with MiXCR, one row per CDR3 protein. The table shows more than 300,000 distinct CDR3 sequences, with over 8.5% occurring only once. The material sequenced was CD4+ T cells sorted from PBMCs, taken 45 days after the yellow fever booster vaccination. The receptors here all came from a man between 18 and 35 years old who received the YFV17D yellow fever vaccine.

This clonotype was seen a handful of times. The chain carries TRBV6-4 and TRBJ2-2; 8 bases agree with TRBD2. V lost 6 bases and J lost 6; bases outside the gene matches: 9. In germline, CDR1 is MRHNA, CDR2 SNTAGT. The CDR3 is made up of 15 amino acids. The CDR3: CASRPGGAIPGELFF. Here the CDR3 DNA reads TGTGCCAGCAGGCCCGGGGGGGCCATCCCCGGGGAGCTGTTTTTT.

This chain links TRBV7-9 with TRBJ2-1; 10 bases are a match to TRBD1. In germline, CDR1 is SEHNR, CDR2 FQNEAQ (reference sequence). This CDR3 region has 17 residues. V lost 5 bases, J lost 4 bases, and 11 bases stayed unmatched. The CDR3 is CASSLLDRGRMYNEQFF. CDR3 DNA: TGTGCCAGCAGCCTATTGGACAGGGGGAGGATGTACAATGAGCAGTTCTTC.

This clonotype was observed a few times. V is TRBV29-1 and J is TRBJ2-3; 7 positions agree with TRBD2. The CDR3 has 13 residues. Per the germline V gene, CDR1 is SQVTM and CDR2 is ANQGSEA. The ends lost 8 bases at V and 4 bases at J; junction bases unmatched: 9. The CDR3: CSIRGLGSDTQYF. DNA of the CDR3: TGCAGCATTCGAGGACTAGGATCAGATACGCAGTATTTT.

In its sample, this clonotype was seen a few times. This chain connects TRBV14 to TRBJ2-1, with D hard to call. Germline V gives CDR1 SGHDN, CDR2 FVKESK. The CDR3 contains 12 residues. V gave up 4 bases and J gave up 6 bases, with 7 bases separating them. In DNA form, the CDR3 reads TGTGCCAGCAGCCGGCAACTCAATGAGCAGTTCTTC. This translates into CASSRQLNEQFF.

The chain combines TRBV6-2 or TRBV6-3 with TRBJ2-5; 8 bases align to TRBD2. The V and J ends lost 7 bases and 0 bases, in that order; junction bases with no gene match: 13. The CDR3 has 17 residues. Germline V gene lookup returns CDR1 MNHEY and CDR2 SVGEGT. The CDR3 is CASIGLGFSGNQETQYF. The CDR3 bases are TGTGCCAGCATTGGTTTGGGTTTTAGCGGGAACCAAGAGACCCAGTACTTC.

This clonotype was recorded once. The rearrangement links TRBV10-3 to TRBJ2-5, with D maybe TRBD2 (5 bases). V lost 3 bases to trimming and J lost 12 bases, with 14 bases between them. This CDR3 spans 12 amino acids. Germline values: CDR1 ENHRY, CDR2 SYGVKD. The CDR3 DNA follows: TGTGCCATCAGTGATCCGGGGTTAGGGAAGTACTTC. Its protein is CAISDPGLGKYF.

This clonotype occurred many times. The V call is TRBV5-1, the J call TRBJ2-3; D is unresolved. The CDR3 length is 13 residues. Germline V lookup: CDR1 SGHRS, CDR2 YFSETQ. V lost 3 bases and J lost 2, with 7 bases in between. The CDR3 region is CASSWQATDTQYF. In DNA form, the CDR3 reads TGCGCCAGCAGCTGGCAGGCCACAGATACGCAGTATTTT.

This clonotype was seen only a few times. The rearrangement links TRBV5-5 to TRBJ1-5; 9 bases are a match to TRBD1. CDR1 is SGHKS, CDR2 YYEKEE, per germline (reference sequence). This CDR3 region has 15 residues. V lost 3 bases to trimming and J lost 2 bases; unmatched junction nucleotides: 3. CDR3 sequence: CASSSWDRGNQPQHF. In nucleotides, the CDR3 is TGTGCCAGCAGCTCCTGGGACAGGGGCAATCAGCCCCAGCATTTT.

CDR3: CASSKRPTSLGTGGEKLFF. CDR3 DNA: TGTGCCAGCAGTAAGCGACCGACTTCCCTAGGGACAGGCGGTGAAAAACTGTTTTTT. V usage is TRBV2 and J usage is TRBJ1-4; 8 bases agree with TRBD1. The J segment lost 7 bases and the V segment lost 5 bases, leaving 21 bases of the junction unmatched. This CDR3 is built from 19 residues. CDR1 is SNHLY, CDR2 FYNNEI, per germline.

This clonotype was counted ten times or more. The CDR3 loop is CASSHAGPFRGTEAFF. DNA of the CDR3: TGCGCCAGCAGCCATGCCGGGCCCTTTAGGGGGACTGAAGCTTTCTTT. V and J are TRBV4-1 and TRBJ1-1; tentative D call: TRBD1 (6 bases). V was pared by 3 bases and J by 5 bases, with 19 bases between. Germline CDR1 reads MGHRA; CDR2 reads YSYEKL. The CDR3 has 16 residues.

This clonotype was observed a handful of times. The chain combines TRBV7-3 with TRBJ2-1; the D gene is possibly TRBD1 (6 bases). Trimming removed 2 bases at V and 0 bases at J, with 17 bases between. This CDR3 spans 18 amino acids. Germline lookup yields CDR1 SGHTA and CDR2 FQGTGA. CDR3 DNA: TGTGCCAGCAGCTTACGTGGGGTGAAACAGGGCTCCTACAATGAGCAGTTCTTC. Its protein is CASSLRGVKQGSYNEQFF. The full variable domain, in which reference TRBV7-3 and TRBJ2-1 provide the parts outside the CDR3, is GAGVSQTPSNKVTEKGKYVELRCDPISGHTALYWYRQSLGQGPEFLIYFQGTGAADDSGLPNDRFFAVRPEGSVSTLKIQRTERGDSAVYLCASSLRGVKQGSYNEQFFGPGTRLTVL.

The chain is built from TRBV28 and TRBJ1-1, with 7 positions matching TRBD1. V trimming: 10 bases; J trimming: 10 bases; junction bases outside the gene matches: 9. Looked up from germline, CDR1 is MDHEN and CDR2 is SYDVKM. This CDR3 is built from 11 residues. The CDR3 here is CATDRARGAFF. For the CDR3, the DNA is TGTGCCACCGACAGGGCAAGGGGAGCTTTCTTT.

DNA for the CDR3: TGTGCCAGCACCCCCCGGCCTAGCACAGATACGCAGTATTTT. Translation: CASTPRPSTDTQYF. The V gene is TRBV9, the J gene TRBJ2-3; no clear D gene. From germline, CDR1 is SGDLS and CDR2 YYNGEE. Between the trimmed V and J ends, which lost 6 bases and 0 bases, there was a span of 11 bases. The CDR3 spans 14 residues.

This clonotype has only a few counts. J is TRBJ2-7 and V is TRBV11-2; 9 nucleotides agree with TRBD2. The CDR3 has 15 residues. The germline V gene encodes CDR1 SGHAT and CDR2 FQNNGV. J was trimmed by 5 bases and V by 1 base; bases with no gene match: 6. CDR3 region: CASSLAIGTSHEQYF. The CDR3 DNA sequence: TGTGCCAGCAGCTTAGCCATTGGGACTAGCCACGAGCAGTACTTC. Full variable domain (rest looked up from reference TRBV11-2 and TRBJ2-7): EAGVAQSPRYKIIEKRQSVAFWCNPISGHATLYWYQQILGQGPKLLIQFQNNGVVDDSQLPKDRFSAERLKGVDSTLKIQPAKLEDSAVYLCASSLAIGTSHEQYFGPGTRLTVT.

The chain combines TRBV12-3 or TRBV12-4 with TRBJ1-3; 7 positions match TRBD1. The CDR3 has 14 amino acids. The J segment lost 3 bases and the V segment lost 5 bases, leaving 4 bases of the junction unmatched. CDR3: CASSPRGFGNTIYF. DNA of the CDR3: TGTGCCAGCAGTCCCAGGGGGTTTGGAAACACCATATATTTT.

The table lists this clonotype with a few counts. The chain carries TRBV20-1 and TRBJ2-1, with 7 bases lining up with TRBD2. The CDR3 sequence is 13 residues long. CDR1 is DFQATT, CDR2 SNEGSKA, per germline (reference sequence). The junction had 13 bases not matched to a gene; V was cut back by 1 base and J by 16 bases. CDR3 sequence: CSARGWWEGLSFF. The CDR3, as DNA: TGCAGTGCTAGAGGTTGGTGGGAGGGACTAAGCTTCTTC.

J is TRBJ2-6 and V is TRBV6-1; 11 bases are shared with TRBD1. This CDR3 comprises 16 residues. Germline-derived CDR1 and CDR2 are MNHNS and SASEGT. With 8 bases clipped from V and 3 bases from J, the junction kept 6 bases outside the gene matches. CDR3 bases: TGTGCCAGCGCGGACAGGGGGCCAGGTGGGGCCAACGTCCTGACTTTC. Its translation: CASADRGPGGANVLTF.

The genes are TRBV4-1 and TRBJ1-3; D might be TRBD1 (6 bases). Deletions cut 2 bases from V and 4 bases from J, with 21 bases between. The CDR3 contains 18 residues. Germline V gene lookup returns CDR1 MGHRA and CDR2 YSYEKL. CDR3 coding DNA: TGCGCCAGCAGCCAACAGCGAGGGGCAGGGGTTGTCGGAAACACCATATATTTT. Protein product: CASSQQRGAGVVGNTIYF.

The chain has TRBV11-2 and TRBJ1-5; D is perhaps TRBD1 (5 bases). There are 16 residues in the CDR3. Trimming stripped 3 bases from V and 1 base from J, with 13 bases between. Germline CDR1 is SGHAT and CDR2 is FQNNGV. The CDR3 sequence: CASSLGGSGSNQPQHF. The CDR3 region has the DNA TGTGCCAGCAGCTTGGGAGGTTCAGGGAGCAATCAGCCCCAGCATTTT.

This clonotype turned up a few times. The rearrangement links TRBV5-1 to TRBJ2-7, with D perhaps TRBD1 (6 bases). Trimming stripped 5 bases from V and 1 base from J, with 13 bases between. In germline, CDR1 is SGHRS, CDR2 YFSETQ. The CDR3 covers 14 residues. CDR3 loop: CASSEQGPSYEQYF. Written as DNA, the CDR3 is TGCGCCAGCAGTGAACAGGGTCCTTCCTACGAGCAGTACTTC.

The gene calls are TRBV7-3 and TRBJ2-1; 10 nucleotides match TRBD2. V gave up 5 bases and J gave up 5 bases; unmatched junction bases: 3. Germline V gives CDR1 SGHTA, CDR2 FQGTGA. The CDR3 runs 14 residues. DNA of the CDR3: TGTGCCAGCAGCAAGCGGGGGGGCCACAATGAGCAGTTCTTC. Its protein is CASSKRGGHNEQFF.

This clonotype appeared many times. The chain employs TRBV4-1 and TRBJ1-4; unclear D gene. V gave up 3 bases and J gave up 4 bases, with 18 bases separating them. CDR3 length: 17 residues. The V gene's germline CDR1 is MGHRA and CDR2 YSYEKL. The CDR3 reads CASSQASRASFNEKLFF. CDR3 in DNA: TGCGCCAGCAGCCAGGCCTCCCGGGCCTCATTTAATGAAAAACTGTTTTTT.

This clonotype has more than one count but fewer than ten. The chain uses TRBV6-5 and TRBJ2-1; no clear D. The CDR3 is made up of 13 amino acids. CDR1 MNHEY and CDR2 SVGAGI come from the germline V gene. Trimming removed 6 bases from V and 0 bases from J, with 6 bases in between. The CDR3 loop is CASRLSSYNEQFF. CDR3 sequence (DNA): TGTGCCAGCAGGTTAAGCTCCTACAATGAGCAGTTCTTC.

CDR3 DNA sequence: TGTGCCAGCACCTCCCGGGGTGGGACAGGCTACGAGCAGTACTTC. Translation: CASTSRGGTGYEQYF. V is TRBV7-2 and J is TRBJ2-7, with TRBD1 matching over 8 bases. V shed 7 bases, J shed 3 bases, and the junction held 11 bases outside the gene matches. Germline V CDR1 and CDR2: SGHTA, FQGNSA. There are 15 residues in the CDR3. Full variable domain (remainder filled in from reference TRBV7-2 and TRBJ2-7): GAGVSQSPSNKVTEKGKDVELRCDPISGHTALYWYRQSLGQGLEFLIYFQGNSAPDKSGLPSDRFSAERTGGSVSTLTIQRTQQEDSAVYLCASTSRGGTGYEQYFGPGTRLTVT.

In its sample, this clonotype was seen many times. The CDR3 spells CASSQERVETQYF. In DNA form, the CDR3 reads TGTGCCAGCAGCCAAGAGCGTGTAGAGACCCAGTACTTC. V gene TRBV14 combines with J gene TRBJ2-5; D is uncertain. Germline V gene sequence: CDR1 SGHDN, CDR2 FVKESK. V lost 0 bases and J 4 bases, leaving 6 bases between the germline ends. The CDR3 length is 13 residues.